Presented here are 3 T cell receptor beta chains from one specimen sequenced in a study of T cells in Graves' hyperthyroidism and ophthalmopathy. The TCR beta CDR3 regions underwent amplification using RNA transcripts as the source. A first-round RT-PCR of the TCR CDR3 used the HTBI primer set. MiXCR, applied by TCRdb to the multiplex PCR reads, yields one record per CDR3 protein. This sample carries under 350,000 distinct CDR3 sequences, about a sixth of them seen once, and the ten largest clones take about 51%. Sequenced material: blood. These receptor sequences come from an older woman with Graves' ophthalmopathy.

This clonotype was seen at least ten times. The chain recombines TRBV7-2 with TRBJ1-1; D is possibly TRBD1 (5 bases). The CDR3 sequence is 12 residues long. Germline V CDR1 and CDR2: SGHTA, FQGNSA. Trimming stripped 5 bases from V and 10 bases from J, with 14 bases between. The chain's CDR3 is CASSPRGRPAFF. The CDR3 bases are TGTGCCAGCAGCCCTCGGGGCCGTCCAGCTTTCTTT.

This clonotype has at least ten counts. The chain has TRBV6-1 and TRBJ1-1, with no clear D. V lost 5 bases to trimming and J lost 5 bases, with 9 bases between them. The CDR3 sequence is 12 residues long. Germline loops: CDR1 MNHNS, CDR2 SASEGT. CDR3 region: CASSYGETEAFF. The DNA of the CDR3 is TGTGCCAGCAGTTACGGGGAGACTGAAGCTTTCTTT.

J is TRBJ2-7 and V is TRBV20-1; 13 bases map to TRBD2. This CDR3 is 16 amino acids long. The V gene's germline CDR1 is DFQATT and CDR2 SNEGSKA (reference sequence). Germline trimming cut 3 bases from V and 0 bases from J; bases unmatched to any gene: 5. The CDR3 bases are TGCAGTGCTAGGGGGACTAGCGGGGCAAGCTCCTACGAGCAGTACTTC. This codes for CSARGTSGASSYEQYF.